This T cell receptor beta chain comes out of a study of control samples from healthy donors and cancer patients. Assay: immunoSEQ multiplex PCR; the TCRdb copy retains only in-frame clones and omits some. The data contain more than 95,000 clones, more than 75% of them singletons. V was trimmed by 1 base and J by 3 bases, leaving 12 bases between them. The CDR3 consists of 15 residues. The germline V gene encodes CDR1 LGHDT and CDR2 YNNKEL (reference sequence). This sequence originates from an older woman in good health. The sequencing input was blood. V usage is TRBV3-1 (or the pseudogene TRBV3-2) and J usage is TRBJ1-2; no clear D. The CDR3 bases are TGTGCCAGCAGCCAAGGAGGAGGCGGCTACTATGGCTACACCTTC. This translates into CASSQGGGGYYGYTF.